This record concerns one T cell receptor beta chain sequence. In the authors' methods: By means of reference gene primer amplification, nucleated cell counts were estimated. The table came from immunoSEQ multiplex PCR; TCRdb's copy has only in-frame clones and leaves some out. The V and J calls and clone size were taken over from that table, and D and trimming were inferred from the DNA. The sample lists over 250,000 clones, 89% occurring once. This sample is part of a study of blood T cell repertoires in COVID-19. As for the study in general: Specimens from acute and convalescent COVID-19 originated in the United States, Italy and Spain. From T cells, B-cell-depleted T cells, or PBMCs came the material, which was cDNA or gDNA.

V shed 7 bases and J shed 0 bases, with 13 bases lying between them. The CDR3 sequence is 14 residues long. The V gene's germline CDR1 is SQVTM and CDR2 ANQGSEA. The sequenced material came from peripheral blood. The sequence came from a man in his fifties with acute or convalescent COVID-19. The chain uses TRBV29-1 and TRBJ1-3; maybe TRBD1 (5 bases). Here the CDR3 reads CSGRTGLSGNTIYF. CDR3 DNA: TGCAGCGGCCGAACAGGTCTCTCTGGAAACACCATATATTTT.